The subject of this entry is one TCR beta chain. Its antigen remains unknown. The data derive from a study of graft-versus-host responses after intestinal transplantation. Study-wide context: Following induction with anti-thymocyte globulin, all recipients were given tacrolimus and steroids for about 3 years.

Here immunoSEQ multiplex PCR was the method, and the copy in TCRdb shows in-frame clones only, minus some. The sample lists some 95,000 clones, roughly nine tenths seen once, with 0.5% in the top ten. Study-wide results and limits: Association was observed between peak circulating GvH clone levels and early post-transplant HvG declines. GvH clones surfaced in recipient marrow, some emerging earlier in ileum or blood.

This receptor was identified in a human donor who received an intestinal transplant. Material: unstimulated CD8+ T cells sorted from spleen or lymph node cells, obtained before intestinal transplant.

CDR3 sequence (DNA): TGTGCCAGTAGTCTCCTTAGGGGCAATGAGCAGTTCTTC. Translated: CASSLLRGNEQFF. The chain employs TRBV19 and TRBJ2-1; the D gene is possibly TRBD1 (5 bases). The CDR3 covers 13 residues. CDR1 is LNHDA, CDR2 SQIVND, per germline (reference sequence). The V end lost 5 bases, the J end lost 6 bases, and 11 bases lay between the germline ends.